The entry below describes one TCR beta chain. Its antigen remains unknown. The data stem from a study of OX40 agonist ivuxolimab in advanced cancers. The overall study: One patient with hepatocellular carcinoma and two with cutaneous melanoma, three in all, had partial responses.

The table came from immunoSEQ multiplex PCR; TCRdb's copy has only in-frame clones and leaves some out. In the table there are 15,000 to 25,000 clones, 85% to 90% of which are singletons. General study points: Antigens targeted by the expanded peripheral T cells were not determined. Clonal expansion among partial responders at 0.1-3.0 mg/kg ranked near the lowest. Doses of 0.1 to 3.0 mg/kg were accompanied by clonal expansion of CD4+ and CD8+ blood T cells by week 6.

This receptor was taken from an adult with an advanced solid tumor such as melanoma, head and neck, liver or kidney cancer. The sample consisted of CD4+ or CD8+ T cells sorted from blood, taken in a trial of the OX40 agonist ivuxolimab.

The CDR3 reads CASSPRTAGNTIYF. Here the CDR3 DNA reads TGTGCCAGCAGCCCCCGGACCGCAGGAAACACCATATATTTT. This sequence joins TRBV11-3 and TRBJ1-3, with D hard to call. Germline CDR1 SGHNT, CDR2 YENEEA. CDR3 length equals 14 residues. Trimming took 5 bases from V and 4 from J, leaving 12 bases between them.